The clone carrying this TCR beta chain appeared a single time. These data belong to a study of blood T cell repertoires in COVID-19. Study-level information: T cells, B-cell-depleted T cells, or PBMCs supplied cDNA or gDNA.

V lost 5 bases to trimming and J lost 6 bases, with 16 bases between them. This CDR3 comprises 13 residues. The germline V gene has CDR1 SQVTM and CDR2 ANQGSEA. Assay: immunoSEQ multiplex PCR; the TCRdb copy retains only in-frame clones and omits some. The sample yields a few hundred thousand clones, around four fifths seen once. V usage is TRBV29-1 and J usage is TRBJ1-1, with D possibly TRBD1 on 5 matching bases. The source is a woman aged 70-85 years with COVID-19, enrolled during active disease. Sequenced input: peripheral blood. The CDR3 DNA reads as TGCAGCGTTCACGAGTGGGGCGGGGCTGAAGCTTTCTTT. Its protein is CSVHEWGGAEAFF.